This T cell receptor beta chain stems from a study of T cells in Graves' hyperthyroidism and ophthalmopathy. General study points: Ophthalmopathy, as predicted by the model, came a median 6.5 months after the prediction.

Amplified regions were TCR beta CDR3 sequences from RNA transcripts. HTBI primers were used for first-round RT-PCR of the TCR CDR3. TCRdb re-called the multiplex PCR reads through MiXCR, storing one row per CDR3 protein. The table records approximately 640,000 distinct CDR3 sequences, over 40% of them present only once. The CDR3 sequence is 13 residues long. CDR1 and CDR2 from the germline V gene are DFQATT and SNEGSKA (reference sequence). Trimming took 5 bases from V and 4 from J, leaving 14 bases between them. On this clonotype: What it binds is not known.

Sequenced input: peripheral blood or thyroid tissue (not recorded which). The V gene is TRBV20-1, the J gene TRBJ1-2, with TRBD1 as a possible D gene (5 bases). The clonotype originates from an adult man with Graves' disease, either hyperthyroidism or ophthalmopathy (not recorded which). This CDR3 reads CSAPLQESYGYTF. The CDR3 coding sequence is TGCAGTGCTCCGTTACAGGAGAGCTATGGCTACACCTTC.